The source of this T cell receptor beta chain is a study of CD8 T cells in ankylosing spondylitis. General study findings and limits: There was reportedly significant enrichment of clones that were disease-linked in matched ankylosing spondylitis synovial fluid. Characteristic, it appeared, of ankylosing spondylitis blood was a TCR beta motif of eight highly homologous variants.

Note on this clonotype: Antigen unknown.

Looked up from germline, CDR1 is KGHSH and CDR2 is LQKENI. Trimming removed 4 bases from V and 2 bases from J; junction bases left unmatched: 8. This CDR3 is 15 amino acids long. TCRdb fed the 5' RACE reads into MiXCR, producing one record per CDR3 protein. Of just under 350,000 distinct CDR3 sequences in the sample, roughly 14% are singletons; the top ten hold 0.95% to 1.4%. This clonotype was sampled from a male donor with ankylosing spondylitis or in good health (not recorded which). Source material: blood, either unsorted or a sorted T cell fraction (not recorded which). The V gene is TRBV18, the J gene TRBJ2-7; 7 nucleotides match TRBD1. CDR3 protein: CASSLTGTDTYEQYF. The CDR3 region has the DNA TGTGCCAGCTCACTTACCGGGACAGATACCTACGAGCAGTACTTC.